This entry lists 8 T cell receptor beta chains sequenced from one sample in a study of circulating tumor DNA in untreated peripheral T-cell lymphoma. Using immunoSEQ multiplex PCR, the repertoire was profiled, and TCRdb retains in-frame clones only, with some absent. The sample includes a few hundred clones, 85% of them seen just once. Material: cell-free DNA from blood serum. Receptors originate from a human donor with peripheral T-cell lymphoma.

The CDR3 region has the DNA TGCGCCAGCAGCCAAGATTACGTGGGTCTCGGAAACACCATATATTTT. Protein product: CASSQDYVGLGNTIYF. The rearrangement links TRBV4-3 to TRBJ1-3; D call uncertain. V lost 0 bases to trimming and J lost 4 bases, with 13 bases between them. Germline V gene lookup returns CDR1 LGHNA and CDR2 YSLEER. This CDR3 spans 16 amino acids.

The chain uses TRBV6-6 and TRBJ1-1; D gene unclear. CDR1 is MNHNY, CDR2 SVGAGI, per germline (reference sequence). Trimming removed 5 bases from V and 10 bases from J, with 14 bases in between. CDR3 size: 12 residues. The CDR3 loop is CASSPRSSAAFF. Here the CDR3 DNA reads TGTGCCAGCAGTCCTCGTTCCAGCGCAGCTTTCTTT.

V and J are TRBV4-1 and TRBJ2-7, with 7 bases identical to TRBD1. Germline trimming cut 4 bases from V and 0 bases from J; bases unmatched to any gene: 3. CDR3 length: 14 amino acids. Germline lookup yields CDR1 MGHRA and CDR2 YSYEKL. CDR3 nucleotide sequence: TGCGCCAGCAGCCCTCGGACAGGCTCCTACGAGCAGTACTTC. Encoded protein: CASSPRTGSYEQYF.

The CDR3 nucleotides are TGCAGCGTTGAAGACCCGCGCGGGACTTCGGCGGTCACCGGGGAGCTGTTTTTT. Translation: CSVEDPRGTSAVTGELFF. V is TRBV29-1 and J is TRBJ1-3, with a weak D call TRBD2 (6 bases). The DNA matches TRBJ2-2 better at its end, which makes the J call doubtful. This CDR3 spans 18 amino acids. CDR1 SQVTM and CDR2 ANQGSEA come from the germline V gene.

V gene TRBV10-3 combines with J gene TRBJ2-3; D possibly matches TRBD1 or TRBD2 (5 bases each). There are 14 residues in the CDR3. V was clipped by 6 bases and J by 5 bases, with 15 bases between them. The germline gives CDR1 ENHRY, CDR2 SYGVKD. The CDR3 spells CAIRVRGVEDTQYF. CDR3 DNA: TGTGCCATCAGAGTAAGGGGAGTTGAAGATACGCAGTATTTT.

The chain employs TRBV28 and TRBJ2-4; D is possibly TRBD1 (6 bases). With 3 bases removed from V and 3 bases from J, the gap between germline ends came to 15 bases. In germline, CDR1 is MDHEN, CDR2 SYDVKM. The CDR3 loop spans 16 amino acids. Here the CDR3 reads CASSLTGGWVKNIQYF. In DNA, the CDR3 is TGTGCCAGCAGTTTGACAGGAGGATGGGTCAAAAACATTCAGTACTTC.

The J gene is TRBJ2-1, the V gene TRBV4-1; either TRBD1 or TRBD2 may fit D (6 bases each). Trimming shortened V by 0 bases and J by 10 bases, and 16 bases separated the two germline ends. The length of the CDR3 is 15 residues. Germline CDR1 and CDR2: MGHRA and YSYEKL. CDR3 amino acids: CASSQDGGGLREQFF. The DNA of the CDR3 is TGCGCCAGCAGCCAAGATGGTGGGGGGCTAAGGGAGCAGTTCTTC.

This clone has only one observation. The chain links TRBV28 to TRBJ1-1; D not resolved. This CDR3 is 16 amino acids long. Germline V gives CDR1 MDHEN, CDR2 SYDVKM. Trimming stripped 3 bases from V and 5 bases from J, with 19 bases between. The CDR3 is CASSFFISASRTEAFF. As DNA, the CDR3 is TGTGCCAGCAGTTTTTTCATTTCGGCTTCCCGGACTGAAGCTTTCTTT.